Listed below are T cell receptor beta chains from one sample, sequenced in a study of cytomegalovirus exposure and HLA in healthy donors. Sequenced by immunoSEQ multiplex PCR; TCRdb stores in-frame clones only, minus some. The sample data list about 48,000 clones. The sequencing input was PBMCs. The receptors shown here come from a male donor in good health and CMV-seropositive. Each CDR3 is given with its conserved first and last residue. Fields, in order: V gene, CDR3 protein.

v_gene: TRBV5-6; CDR3aa: CASSPNPRGAEAFF
v_gene: TRBV7-3; CDR3aa: CASNGGSSSYNEQFF
v_gene: TRBV11-2; CDR3aa: CASSLGTITGTYEQYF
v_gene: TRBV27; CDR3aa: CASSLGQGARNSPLHF
v_gene: TRBV23-1; CDR3aa: CASSQSGGPGYEQYF
v_gene: TRBV7-9; CDR3aa: CASSLALAKNIQYF
v_gene: TRBV25-1; CDR3aa: CASSDPPGDEQYF
v_gene: TRBV4-2; CDR3aa: CASSQEAGPLYEQYF
v_gene: TRBV18; CDR3aa: CASSRRGSDTEAFF
v_gene: TRBV25-1; CDR3aa: CVSSERGGQPQHF
v_gene: TRBV27; CDR3aa: CASQSLGRGKNIQYF
v_gene: TRBV10-3; CDR3aa: CAYGAAGNTIYF
v_gene: TRBV6-6; CDR3aa: CASKGLGLSNEQYF
v_gene: TRBV5-1; CDR3aa: CASSLAEVNINEQYF
v_gene: TRBV30; CDR3aa: CAWSVGSGYQETQYF
v_gene: TRBV18; CDR3aa: CASSTQGGSQFF